One and the same sample provided the 30 T cell receptor beta chains below, sequenced in a study of cytomegalovirus exposure and HLA in healthy donors. Both 60 Vbeta primers and 13 Jbeta primers went into the PCR. Clones were sequenced by immunoSEQ multiplex PCR, and TCRdb holds only the in-frame ones, with some missing. The sample contains around 220,000 clones, about 79% of which appear only once. Sequencing was carried out using PBMCs. The receptors come from a man between 18 and 29 years old in good health and CMV-seronegative.

This rearrangement joins TRBV10-3 to TRBJ1-4, with TRBD1 matching over 7 bases. The germline CDR1 and CDR2 sequences are ENHRY and SYGVKD. The junction had 10 bases not matched to a gene; V was cut back by 3 bases and J by 0 bases. The length of the CDR3 is 18 residues. The CDR3 nucleotides are TGTGCCATCAGTGAAAGACCAGGGACAGTTGCAACTAATGAAAAACTGTTTTTT. Protein product: CAISERPGTVATNEKLFF.

Points on this clone: The germline gene is not matched at one end of the junction; a read error may be the cause. J is TRBJ2-3 and V is TRBV7-9, with D unclear. CDR1 SEHNR and CDR2 FQNEAQ come from the germline V gene (reference sequence). CDR3 size: 15 residues. The CDR3 DNA sequence: TGTTCCAGCAGCCCCGAGACTTCCCGCCAAGATACGCAGTATTTT. This gives the protein CSSSPETSRQDTQYF.

V and J are TRBV6-1 and TRBJ2-7; 8 nucleotides line up with TRBD2. CDR1 and CDR2 from the germline V gene are MNHNS and SASEGT. V lost 6 bases and J lost 5; bases outside the gene matches: 9. The CDR3 extends over 14 amino acids. CDR3 amino acids: CASRVPSGSDEQYF. Written as DNA, the CDR3 is TGTGCCAGCAGAGTTCCCAGCGGGAGTGACGAGCAGTACTTC.

The V gene is TRBV19, the J gene TRBJ2-1; tentatively, D is TRBD2 (7 bases). The V end lost 2 bases, the J end lost 7 bases, and 27 bases lay between the germline ends. This CDR3 has 19 residues. The germline CDR1 and CDR2 sequences are LNHDA and SQIVND (reference sequence). The CDR3 sequence is CASSIIGGGSKSRLNEQFF. DNA of the CDR3: TGTGCCAGTAGTATAATTGGGGGGGGCTCCAAGTCCCGCCTGAATGAGCAGTTCTTC.

The rearrangement joins TRBV18 to TRBJ1-1; D is undetermined. This CDR3 has 15 residues. Trimming pared 2 bases from V and 4 bases from J, leaving 14 bases between. CDR1 and CDR2 (germline): KGHSH, LQKENI. CDR3 residues: CASSPSPSEGTEAFF. In nucleotides, the CDR3 is TGTGCCAGCTCACCAAGCCCCTCGGAGGGCACTGAAGCTTTCTTT.

This clone occurred a few times. V and J are TRBV5-6 and TRBJ2-7; D is unresolved. Trimming cost V 4 bases and J 6 bases, with 8 bases left between them. Germline CDR1 SGHDT, CDR2 YYEEEE. The CDR3 consists of 11 residues. The CDR3 region has the DNA TGTGCCAGCAGCATTTCGGGCGAGCAGTACTTC. Translation: CASSISGEQYF.

The CDR3 spells CASTESGRSVFNEQFF. The CDR3 nucleotides read TGTGCCAGTACTGAAAGCGGGAGATCCGTTTTCAATGAGCAGTTCTTC. This sequence joins TRBV19 and TRBJ2-1; 8 bases align to TRBD2. The CDR3 consists of 16 residues. The germline V gene encodes CDR1 LNHDA and CDR2 SQIVND (reference sequence). The V and J ends lost 7 bases and 6 bases, in that order; junction bases with no gene match: 14.

This clone occurred once. The chain uses TRBV7-9 and TRBJ2-5; D remains unclear. The ends were cut back, 6 bases at V and 5 bases at J, with 13 bases in the middle. Germline CDR1 and CDR2: SEHNR and FQNEAQ (reference sequence). The CDR3 spans 13 residues. The CDR3 sequence: CASRSLGPETQYF. The CDR3 DNA follows: TGTGCCAGCAGATCGCTAGGCCCGGAGACCCAGTACTTC.

The CDR3 loop reads CAISEPQYTGELFF. The CDR3 DNA sequence: TGTGCCATCAGTGAGCCTCAGTACACCGGGGAGCTGTTTTTT. This chain links TRBV10-3 with TRBJ2-2; D remains ambiguous. Trimming took 2 bases from V and 3 from J, leaving 7 bases between them. In germline, CDR1 is ENHRY, CDR2 SYGVKD. The CDR3 length is 14 residues.

The rearrangement links TRBV7-8 to TRBJ1-2; 10 bases line up with TRBD1. The CDR3 is made up of 13 amino acids. Germline CDR1 and CDR2: SGHVS and FQNEAQ. The J segment lost 7 bases and the V segment lost 6 bases, leaving 5 bases of the junction unmatched. The CDR3 is CASRQTGGTGYTF. Written as DNA, the CDR3 is TGTGCCAGCAGGCAGACAGGGGGCACTGGCTACACCTTC.

This clone was picked up a small number of times. The chain is built from TRBV5-5 and TRBJ2-5; tentative D call: TRBD1 (5 bases). CDR3 size: 14 residues. Per germline, CDR1 SGHKS and CDR2 YYEKEE (reference sequence). Deletions cut 4 bases from V and 5 bases from J, with 15 bases between. The CDR3 protein is CASSHQGPGETQYF. CDR3 nucleotides: TGTGCCAGCAGCCATCAGGGCCCAGGGGAGACCCAGTACTTC.

This chain connects TRBV11-2 to TRBJ2-5; a weak D match, TRBD1 (6 bases). The J call may be mistaken, given a closer DNA end match to TRBJ2-7. CDR1 is SGHAT, CDR2 FQNNGV, per germline. The CDR3 length is 14 residues. The CDR3 DNA sequence: TGTGCCAGCAGCTCCAGGGGCGGGCCCTACGAGCAGTACTTC. It codes for CASSSRGGPYEQYF.

This clone was seen a single time. The rearrangement links TRBV11-3 to TRBJ1-2; D unclear. V was cut by 0 bases and J by 2 bases, with 16 bases left in between. CDR1 is SGHNT and CDR2 is YENEEA in the germline V gene. The CDR3 contains 17 residues. The CDR3 protein is CASSLERAEFGNYGYTF. CDR3 DNA sequence: TGTGCCAGCAGCTTAGAGAGGGCAGAGTTTGGGAACTATGGCTACACCTTC.

V usage is TRBV27 and J usage is TRBJ2-7; no clear D gene. Trimming took off 0 bases at V and 3 bases at J, with 9 bases between the two ends. CDR3 length equals 14 residues. Germline V gene data show CDR1 as MNHEY and CDR2 as SMNVEV (reference sequence). The CDR3 is CASSLSSAGYEQYF. CDR3 coding DNA: TGTGCCAGCAGTTTATCGTCCGCAGGCTACGAGCAGTACTTC.

The rearrangement uses TRBV28 and TRBJ2-1; tentatively, D is TRBD2 (7 bases). V shed 2 bases and J shed 15 bases, with 20 bases lying between them. This CDR3 has 14 amino acids. Germline lookup yields CDR1 MDHEN and CDR2 SYDVKM. The CDR3 reads CASSLRGGAGVLFF. The DNA of the CDR3 is TGTGCCAGCAGTTTAAGGGGGGGGGCGGGAGTACTGTTCTTC.

V and J are TRBV6-6 and TRBJ1-2, with D possibly TRBD1 on 5 matching bases. The CDR3 runs to 16 residues. The germline gives CDR1 MNHNY, CDR2 SVGAGI (reference sequence). V lost 0 bases and J 2 bases, leaving 13 bases between the germline ends. CDR3 nucleotide sequence: TGTGCCAGCAGTTACTCTGGTTTCGGGGGGAACTATGGCTACACCTTC. Its protein product is CASSYSGFGGNYGYTF.

The chain employs TRBV30 and TRBJ1-2; maybe TRBD1 (6 bases). The germline V gene has CDR1 GTSNPN and CDR2 SVGIG (reference sequence). Between the trimmed V and J ends, which lost 5 bases and 3 bases, there was a span of 10 bases. This CDR3 has 12 amino acids. The CDR3 sequence is CAWEGGDYGYTF. The CDR3 nucleotides are TGTGCCTGGGAGGGGGGGGACTATGGCTACACCTTC.

The chain carries TRBV7-9 and TRBJ2-7; no clear D gene. Germline assignment: CDR1 SEHNR and CDR2 FQNEAQ (reference sequence). Trimming removed 0 bases from V and 0 bases from J, with 15 bases in between. The CDR3 is 17 amino acids. The CDR3 sequence is CASSLAPGSVSSYEQYF. The CDR3 DNA is TGTGCCAGCAGCTTAGCGCCTGGCTCCGTAAGCTCCTACGAGCAGTACTTC. The full variable domain, rest sourced from reference TRBV7-9 and TRBJ2-7, is DTGVSQNPRHKITKRGQNVTFRCDPISEHNRLYWYRQTLGQGPEFLTYFQNEAQLEKSRLLSDRFSAERPKGSFSTLEIQRTEQGDSAMYLCASSLAPGSVSSYEQYFGPGTRLTVT.

The genes are TRBV10-3 and TRBJ1-1; no definite D call. Trimming shortened V by 6 bases and J by 4 bases, and 24 bases separated the two germline ends. Germline CDR1 is ENHRY and CDR2 is SYGVKD. The CDR3 contains 17 residues. DNA for the CDR3: TGTGCCATCAGAACCGGGGAGTGGAGTTCGGGGAGCACTGAAGCTTTCTTT. It codes for CAIRTGEWSSGSTEAFF.

The chain recombines TRBV9 with TRBJ2-7; no definite D call. Germline CDR1 reads SGDLS; CDR2 reads YYNGEE. The CDR3 extends over 13 amino acids. V lost 2 bases to trimming and J lost 3 bases, with 9 bases between them. CDR3 sequence reads: CASSVGEGYEQYF. The CDR3 nucleotides read TGTGCCAGCAGCGTTGGAGAAGGCTACGAGCAGTACTTC.

The CDR3 DNA reads as TGTGCCAGCAGCTTAAACCAGGCTGCAACTAATGAAAAACTGTTTTTT. This sequence encodes CASSLNQAATNEKLFF. The V call is TRBV7-2, the J call TRBJ1-4, with unresolved D. Trimming cost V 2 bases and J 0 bases, with 10 bases left between them. Germline lookup yields CDR1 SGHTA and CDR2 FQGNSA. CDR3 length: 16 residues.

This chain uses TRBV27 with TRBJ2-5, with D uncertain. The CDR3 covers 11 residues. V was trimmed by 6 bases and J by 5 bases, leaving 7 bases between them. Germline V gene data show CDR1 as MNHEY and CDR2 as SMNVEV (reference sequence). In DNA, the CDR3 is TGTGCCAGCAGCCTCCCCGAGACCCAGTACTTC. It encodes CASSLPETQYF.

V gene TRBV7-9 combines with J gene TRBJ1-5; TRBD1 is a possible D gene (5 bases). Germline loops: CDR1 SEHNR, CDR2 FQNEAQ (reference sequence). The CDR3 has 14 residues. V was trimmed by 5 bases and J by 2 bases, leaving 10 bases between them. This chain's CDR3 is CASSIDRGNQPQHF. In DNA, the CDR3 is TGTGCCAGCAGCATTGACAGAGGCAATCAGCCCCAGCATTTT.

This chain links TRBV10-3 with TRBJ1-2, with unresolved D. Germline loops: CDR1 ENHRY, CDR2 SYGVKD. CDR3 length: 15 residues. Trimming pared 1 base from V and 0 bases from J, leaving 9 bases between. The CDR3 nucleotides read TGTGCCATCAGTGAGTTGGCAACAGCTAACTATGGCTACACCTTC. Amino acid sequence: CAISELATANYGYTF.

This clone was observed once. The chain is built from TRBV19 and TRBJ1-5, with TRBD1 identical over 8 bases. Germline CDR1 reads LNHDA; CDR2 reads SQIVND (reference sequence). CDR3 size: 15 residues. The V segment lost 3 bases and the J segment 2 bases; nucleotides outside the gene matches: 3. CDR3 loop: CASSIDRGGNQPQHF. CDR3 DNA: TGTGCCAGTAGTATCGACAGGGGAGGCAATCAGCCCCAGCATTTT.

The table lists this clone with a count of one. This rearrangement joins TRBV7-8 to TRBJ1-6; 8 bases fit TRBD1. The CDR3 sequence is 19 residues long. The V segment lost 5 bases and the J segment 0 bases; nucleotides outside the gene matches: 12. Germline loops: CDR1 SGHVS, CDR2 FQNEAQ. The CDR3 region is CASSTWDRFTDSYNSPLHF. As DNA, the CDR3 is TGTGCCAGCAGCACCTGGGACAGGTTTACCGACTCCTATAATTCACCCCTCCACTTT.

This chain links TRBV11-3 with TRBJ2-3; 8 nucleotides agree with TRBD1. The CDR3 extends over 13 amino acids. V shed 6 bases and J 3 bases; nucleotides not matched to a gene: 2. Germline CDR1 and CDR2: SGHNT and YENEEA. This CDR3 is CASSWTGTDTQYF. The CDR3, as DNA: TGTGCCAGCAGTTGGACAGGGACAGATACGCAGTATTTT.

The rearrangement joins TRBV6-7 to TRBJ1-1, with 7 bases lining up with TRBD1. TRBV6-7 is designated an ORF whose function remains uncertain. V shed 2 bases and J 2 bases; nucleotides not matched to a gene: 8. CDR3 length: 16 residues. For the CDR3, the DNA is TGTGCCAGCAGTTACACACACAGGGGCCGCAACACTGAAGCTTTCTTT. This codes for CASSYTHRGRNTEAFF.

The V gene is TRBV30, the J gene TRBJ1-4; 9 bases line up with TRBD1. The CDR3 runs to 14 residues. Germline V lookup: CDR1 GTSNPN, CDR2 SVGIG (reference sequence). V gave up 4 bases and J gave up 4 bases; unmatched junction bases: 4. The chain's CDR3 is CAWKGDRVNEKLFF. DNA of the CDR3: TGTGCCTGGAAGGGGGACAGGGTTAATGAAAAACTGTTTTTT.

The chain joins TRBV5-1 to TRBJ2-3; TRBD2 matches at 8 bases. This CDR3 comprises 16 residues. CDR1 SGHRS and CDR2 YFSETQ come from the germline V gene. Unmatched junction bases numbered 9, after V lost 4 bases and J lost 2 bases. CDR3 sequence: CASSLGSGGNTDTQYF. DNA of the CDR3: TGCGCCAGCAGCCTGGGCAGCGGGGGAAACACAGATACGCAGTATTTT. The full variable domain, in which reference TRBV5-1 and TRBJ2-3 provide the parts outside the CDR3, is KAGVTQTPRYLIKTRGQQVTLSCSPISGHRSVSWYQQTPGQGLQFLFEYFSETQRNKGNFPGRFSGRQFSNSRSEMNVSTLELGDSALYLCASSLGSGGNTDTQYFGPGTRLTVL.